The T cell receptor beta chain described here comes from a study of spatial heterogeneity in lung cancer. Points from the study as a whole: In tumors, expanded intratumoral alpha and beta TCR counts tracked mutation counts.

The length of the CDR3 is 17 residues. V was shortened by 4 bases and J by 0 bases, with 18 bases between the two germline ends. The germline V gene encodes CDR1 SGHNT and CDR2 YYREEE (reference sequence). Time point in this sample: sample taken at primary tumor resection. Untreated early-stage non-small cell lung cancer patients, around 72 in total, were the donors. Sequencing of whole RNA from tumor, nontumor lung or frozen PBMC involved no sorting. Points on this clonotype: No antigen is known for it.

Via MiXCR, TCRdb re-called the 5' RACE reads, giving one row per CDR3 protein. Of 25,000 to 30,000 distinct CDR3 sequences in the sample, more than 5.5% were seen once. The rearrangement joins TRBV5-4 to TRBJ2-3; possibly TRBD2 for D (5 bases). The specimen was lung tumor tissue, collected at surgery. This TCR was sampled from a male donor with early-stage non-small cell lung cancer. CDR3 protein: CASSGYGRRTSTDTQYF. The CDR3 DNA sequence: TGTGCCAGCAGCGGGTACGGGCGGAGGACTAGCACAGATACGCAGTATTTT.